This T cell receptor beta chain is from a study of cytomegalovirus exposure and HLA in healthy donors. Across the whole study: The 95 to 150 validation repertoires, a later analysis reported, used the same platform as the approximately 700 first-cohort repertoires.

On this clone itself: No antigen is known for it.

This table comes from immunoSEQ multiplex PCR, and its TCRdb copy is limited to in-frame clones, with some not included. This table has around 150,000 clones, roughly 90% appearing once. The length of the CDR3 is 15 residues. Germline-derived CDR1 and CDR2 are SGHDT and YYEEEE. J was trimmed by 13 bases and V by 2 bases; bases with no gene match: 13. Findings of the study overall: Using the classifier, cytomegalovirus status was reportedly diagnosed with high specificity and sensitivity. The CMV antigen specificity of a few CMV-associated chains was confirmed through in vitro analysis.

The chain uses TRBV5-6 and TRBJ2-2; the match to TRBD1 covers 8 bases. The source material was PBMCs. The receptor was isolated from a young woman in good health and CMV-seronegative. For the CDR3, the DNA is TGTGCCAGCAGCTTAAGGACAGGGCCGGGGGATGTGCTGTTTTTT. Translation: CASSLRTGPGDVLFF.